These 28 T cell receptor beta chains originate from one sample sequenced in a study of blood T cell repertoires in COVID-19. Assay used: immunoSEQ multiplex PCR; TCRdb lists only in-frame clones, some missing. The table lists a few hundred thousand clones, around four fifths of them singletons. The sequenced sample consisted of PBMCs or T cells enriched from blood (not recorded which). These receptors originate from a man aged 25-45 years with acute COVID-19.

The chain couples TRBV7-9 to TRBJ2-1, with 9 bases that match TRBD2. From germline, CDR1 is SEHNR and CDR2 FQNEAQ (reference sequence). The CDR3 totals 15 residues. The V and J ends lost 3 bases and 6 bases, in that order; junction bases with no gene match: 6. The CDR3 DNA reads as TGTGCCAGCAGCTTGAGTCTAGCGGGGATCAATGAGCAGTTCTTC. It specifies CASSLSLAGINEQFF.

The V gene is TRBV7-2, the J gene TRBJ1-5; 9 bases map to TRBD1. The V and J ends lost 5 bases and 7 bases, in that order; junction bases with no gene match: 3. CDR1 is SGHTA and CDR2 is FQGNSA in the germline V gene. This CDR3 has 13 residues. CDR3 nucleotides: TGTGCCAGCAGCCGACAGGGGGGACAGCCCCAGCATTTT. Its translation is CASSRQGGQPQHF.

The CDR3 DNA sequence: TGTGCCAGCAGTCCCCCACTAGAGGGCACCGGGGAGCTGTTTTTT. Translation gives CASSPPLEGTGELFF. The rearrangement uses TRBV28 and TRBJ2-2, with a possible D match to TRBD2 (5 bases). In germline, CDR1 is MDHEN, CDR2 SYDVKM. V was trimmed by 5 bases and J by 4 bases, leaving 14 bases between them. This CDR3 region has 15 residues.

The chain joins TRBV5-6 to TRBJ2-2; D is perhaps TRBD1 (6 bases). Germline V gene data show CDR1 as SGHDT and CDR2 as YYEEEE. The CDR3 spans 14 residues. V was shortened by 2 bases and J by 8 bases, with 13 bases between the two germline ends. The CDR3 loop is CASSFNSGVGELFF. The CDR3, as DNA: TGTGCCAGCAGCTTTAATTCAGGGGTAGGGGAGCTGTTTTTT.

The gene calls are TRBV5-1 and TRBJ1-3; D is possibly TRBD1 (5 bases). The CDR3 sequence is 14 residues long. Looked up from germline, CDR1 is SGHRS and CDR2 is YFSETQ. The V gene lost 6 bases and the J gene lost 4 bases, with 14 bases spanning the gap. This CDR3 is CASKSGGVGNTIYF. The CDR3 nucleotides are TGCGCCAGCAAGTCTGGGGGGGTCGGAAACACCATATATTTT. Complete variable domain (other parts from reference TRBV5-1 and TRBJ1-3): KAGVTQTPRYLIKTRGQQVTLSCSPISGHRSVSWYQQTPGQGLQFLFEYFSETQRNKGNFPGRFSGRQFSNSRSEMNVSTLELGDSALYLCASKSGGVGNTIYFGEGSWLTVV.

The chain links TRBV6-5 to TRBJ1-3, with TRBD1 identical over 11 bases. This CDR3 has 16 amino acids. V lost 2 bases to trimming and J lost 5 bases; unmatched junction nucleotides: 5. The germline V gene encodes CDR1 MNHEY and CDR2 SVGAGI. The DNA of the CDR3 is TGTGCCAGCAGTTACGGTCGGACAGGGGGCAGAAACACCATATATTTT. Translating it yields CASSYGRTGGRNTIYF.

CDR3 amino acids: CASSVGGTNEKLFF. The CDR3 DNA reads as TGTGCCAGCAGTGTAGGCGGAACAAATGAAAAACTGTTTTTT. The chain carries TRBV28 and TRBJ1-4; D gene ambiguous. The CDR3 has 14 residues. V lost 5 bases, J lost 5 bases, and 12 bases lay in between. The germline V gene has CDR1 MDHEN and CDR2 SYDVKM.

The J gene is TRBJ1-1, the V gene TRBV5-4; 7 positions match TRBD1. Trimming took 0 bases from V and 4 from J; bases not matched to a gene: 3. Per the germline V gene, CDR1 is SGHNT and CDR2 is YYREEE (reference sequence). CDR3 length: 14 amino acids. The CDR3 nucleotides are TGTGCCAGCAGCTTGGACTCAGGGGGCACTGAAGCTTTCTTT. This sequence encodes CASSLDSGGTEAFF.

The J gene is TRBJ1-1, the V gene TRBV6-4, with D maybe TRBD1 (5 bases). This CDR3 is 15 amino acids long. The V end was cut by 2 bases, the J end by 1 base, with 11 bases between. The V gene's germline CDR1 is MRHNA and CDR2 SNTAGT. The CDR3 reads CASSDGQGWNTEAFF. CDR3 sequence (DNA): TGTGCCAGCAGTGACGGACAAGGGTGGAACACTGAAGCTTTCTTT.

This chain connects TRBV2 to TRBJ2-5; D not certain. Germline V gene sequence: CDR1 SNHLY, CDR2 FYNNEI. The V gene lost 8 bases and the J gene lost 1 base, with 14 bases spanning the gap. The CDR3 length is 14 residues. CDR3 sequence (DNA): TGTGCCAGCCAATTTTCCACCAGCCAAGAGACCCAGTACTTC. This translates into CASQFSTSQETQYF.

The table lists this clone with a count of one. The genes are TRBV27 and TRBJ2-7, with TRBD2 matching 11 bases. J gave up 7 bases and V 5 bases, and 7 bases lay outside the gene matches. The CDR3 is 14 amino acids. Germline CDR1 is MNHEY and CDR2 is SMNVEV (reference sequence). CDR3 nucleotides: TGTGCCAGCAGTACTAGCGGGAGAATCTGGGAGCAGTACGTC. This encodes CASSTSGRIWEQYV.

The chain has TRBV6-5 and TRBJ1-4; 8 bases align to TRBD1. Germline values: CDR1 MNHEY, CDR2 SVGAGI. The CDR3 has 15 amino acids. Unmatched junction bases numbered 10, after V lost 4 bases and J lost 9 bases. For the CDR3, the DNA is TGTGCCAGCAGTTCTTACCTGGACAGGGTTCAAAAACTGTTTTTT. This encodes CASSSYLDRVQKLFF.

DNA of the CDR3: TGTGCCAGCAGCGCCTCCCTTTGGGGCGCCAAGAACACTGAAGCTTTCTTT. Residues: CASSASLWGAKNTEAFF. J is TRBJ1-1 and V is TRBV7-9; possible D gene TRBD1, 5 bases. The CDR3 loop spans 17 amino acids. The ends were cut back, 5 bases at V and 1 base at J, with 20 bases in the middle. The germline CDR1 and CDR2 sequences are SEHNR and FQNEAQ (reference sequence).

CDR3 nucleotides: TGTGCCAGCATTGGAGGCTCTGGCTATAATTCACCCCTCCACTTT. Encoded protein: CASIGGSGYNSPLHF. V gene TRBV28 combines with J gene TRBJ1-6, with D uncertain. The CDR3 totals 15 residues. Germline lookup yields CDR1 MDHEN and CDR2 SYDVKM. Trimming cost V 7 bases and J 3 bases, with 13 bases left between them.

This rearrangement joins TRBV29-1 to TRBJ2-1; TRBD2 aligns across 9 bases. V lost 3 bases to trimming and J lost 4 bases; unmatched junction nucleotides: 4. CDR1 and CDR2 from the germline V gene are SQVTM and ANQGSEA. The CDR3 runs to 14 residues. Written as DNA, the CDR3 is TGCAGCGTTGATGCTAGCGGGGTATACAATGAGCAGTTCTTC. Translation gives CSVDASGVYNEQFF.

The chain is built from TRBV7-3 and TRBJ2-2, with TRBD2 matching over 10 bases. The CDR3 loop spans 18 amino acids. CDR1 is SGHTA, CDR2 FQGTGA, per germline. The V gene end was trimmed by 5 bases and the J gene end by 6 bases; junction bases not matched to a gene: 15. The CDR3: CASSLGPQVSGRSGELFF. In DNA form, the CDR3 reads TGTGCCAGCAGCCTAGGTCCCCAAGTTAGCGGGAGGTCCGGGGAGCTGTTTTTT.

This chain links TRBV19 with TRBJ2-5; 10 bases agree with TRBD1. This CDR3 is built from 15 residues. The V gene's germline CDR1 is LNHDA and CDR2 SQIVND (reference sequence). Trimming at V came to 1 base and at J to 7 bases, leaving 6 bases not matched to a gene. The CDR3 DNA follows: TGTGCCAGTAGTATAGTTGGGACAGGGGCAGGGACCCAGTACTTC. It yields the protein CASSIVGTGAGTQYF. The complete variable domain, with remaining parts taken from reference TRBV19 and TRBJ2-5, reads DGGITQSPKYLFRKEGQNVTLSCEQNLNHDAMYWYRQDPGQGLRLIYYSQIVNDFQKGDIAEGYSVSREKKESFPLTVTSAQKNPTAFYLCASSIVGTGAGTQYFGPGTRLLVL.

The rearrangement joins TRBV6-5 to TRBJ1-2, with D unclear. Trimming took off 8 bases at V and 2 bases at J, with 15 bases between the two ends. This CDR3 is 14 amino acids long. Germline CDR1 is MNHEY and CDR2 is SVGAGI. The CDR3 bases are TGTGCCAGCGGGCGGGATAAGAGGAACTATGGCTACACCTTC. Translated: CASGRDKRNYGYTF.

This sequence joins TRBV21-1 and TRBJ2-3; the DNA was not used to check the table's D call, TRBD2. TRBV21-1 is a pseudogene segment. The CDR3 is made up of 13 amino acids. The CDR3 coding sequence is TGTGCCAGCAGCAATTTTTCCGCAGATACGCAGTATTTT. Translating gives CASSNFSADTQYF.

This clone has only a few counts. The rearrangement joins TRBV11-3 to TRBJ1-1; D perhaps matches TRBD1 (5 bases). Germline V CDR1 and CDR2: SGHNT, YENEEA. This CDR3 is built from 13 residues. Trimming left V 4 bases short and J 1 base short, with 7 bases between. CDR3 nucleotide sequence: TGTGCCAGCAGCTACCAGGGGAACACTGAAGCTTTCTTT. Residues: CASSYQGNTEAFF.

The rearrangement joins TRBV28 to TRBJ1-6, with TRBD1 matching 9 bases. Per germline, CDR1 MDHEN and CDR2 SYDVKM. V trimming: 6 bases; J trimming: 9 bases; junction bases outside the gene matches: 9. CDR3 length: 15 residues. CDR3 nucleotide sequence: TGTGCCAGCAGACCGCCGGGACAGGGTGGTTCACCCCTCCACTTT. Encoded protein: CASRPPGQGGSPLHF.

CDR3 protein: CAWKLQGTGEFGEQYV. The CDR3 nucleotides are TGTGCCTGGAAGTTACAAGGGACAGGGGAGTTCGGCGAGCAGTACGTC. The chain joins TRBV30 to TRBJ2-7, with 10 bases that match TRBD1. With 4 bases clipped from V and 6 bases from J, the junction kept 15 bases outside the gene matches. The germline V gene has CDR1 GTSNPN and CDR2 SVGIG (reference sequence). The CDR3 runs 16 residues.

The chain couples TRBV24-1 to TRBJ2-1, with 8 bases lining up with TRBD2. From germline, CDR1 is KGHDR and CDR2 SFDVKD. The CDR3 sequence is 16 residues long. With V trimmed by 3 bases and J by 7 bases, 10 bases remained unmatched. CDR3 sequence (DNA): TGTGCCACCAGTGATCCTAGCGGGTCAAAGCTTAATGAGCAGTTCTTC. This codes for CATSDPSGSKLNEQFF.

This clone was observed a few times. The chain links TRBV28 to TRBJ2-6, with D uncertain. This CDR3 is built from 10 residues. Trimming shortened V by 10 bases and J by 15 bases, and 13 bases separated the two germline ends. The V gene's germline CDR1 is MDHEN and CDR2 SYDVKM. CDR3 in DNA: TGTGCCACCGGCGCTTGGGCCCTGACTTTC. This encodes CATGAWALTF.

This clone was observed once. The rearrangement uses TRBV25-1 and TRBJ1-3; possibly TRBD1 for D (6 bases). Germline V lookup: CDR1 MGHDK, CDR2 SYGVNS. Trimming stripped 4 bases from V and 0 bases from J, with 10 bases between. The CDR3 length is 15 residues. This chain's CDR3 is CASSADRFSGNTIYF. As DNA, the CDR3 is TGTGCCAGCAGTGCGGACAGATTCTCTGGAAACACCATATATTTT.

The V call is TRBV5-4, the J call TRBJ1-1, with D possibly being TRBD1 (5 bases). The V end lost 4 bases, the J end lost 0 bases, and 10 bases lay between the germline ends. Germline V gene lookup returns CDR1 SGHNT and CDR2 YYREEE (reference sequence). There are 14 residues in the CDR3. In nucleotides, the CDR3 is TGTGCCAGCAGCCCCCGGGGGATGAACACTGAAGCTTTCTTT. As protein: CASSPRGMNTEAFF.

This sequence joins TRBV6-2 or TRBV6-3 and TRBJ2-2; TRBD1 agrees at 9 bases. This CDR3 has 15 residues. Germline V gene data show CDR1 as MNHEY and CDR2 as SVGEGT. V lost 6 bases and J lost 3; bases outside the gene matches: 5. The CDR3: CASSRQGVYTGELFF. For the CDR3, the DNA is TGTGCCAGCAGCCGACAGGGGGTCTACACCGGGGAGCTGTTTTTT.

The CDR3 region has the DNA TGTGCCAGCAGCTACCCCTCGGGGGGCAATTCACCCCTCCACTTT. Its protein is CASSYPSGGNSPLHF. This rearrangement joins TRBV11-3 to TRBJ1-6; perhaps TRBD1 as D (6 bases). The CDR3 length is 15 residues. Deletions cut 4 bases from V and 7 bases from J, with 14 bases between. Germline V gene lookup returns CDR1 SGHNT and CDR2 YENEEA.